This entry features one T cell receptor (beta chain) sequence. This specimen comes from a study of blood T cell repertoires in COVID-19. Turning to the study itself: COVID-19 samples from acute and convalescent phases originated in the United States, Italy and Spain.

TCRdb keeps only in-frame clones here, not all; method: immunoSEQ multiplex PCR. Of 220,000 or so clones in the sample, roughly 83% were seen once. Adults between about 18 and 95 years of age took part from about two dozen US areas. Categorization into cohorts depended on clinical history that participants reported. The receptor's source is a woman in her forties or fifties who had recovered from COVID-19. The material sequenced was PBMCs or T cells enriched from blood (not recorded which).

CDR3 region: CAWSPRLAGGTGELFF. As DNA, the CDR3 is TGTGCCTGGAGTCCCCGACTAGCGGGAGGAACCGGGGAGCTGTTTTTT. The chain links TRBV30 to TRBJ2-2; 13 bases map to TRBD2. The CDR3 is 16 residues long. J lost 5 bases, V lost 2 bases, and 5 bases had no gene match. Germline V gene lookup returns CDR1 GTSNPN and CDR2 SVGIG (reference sequence).